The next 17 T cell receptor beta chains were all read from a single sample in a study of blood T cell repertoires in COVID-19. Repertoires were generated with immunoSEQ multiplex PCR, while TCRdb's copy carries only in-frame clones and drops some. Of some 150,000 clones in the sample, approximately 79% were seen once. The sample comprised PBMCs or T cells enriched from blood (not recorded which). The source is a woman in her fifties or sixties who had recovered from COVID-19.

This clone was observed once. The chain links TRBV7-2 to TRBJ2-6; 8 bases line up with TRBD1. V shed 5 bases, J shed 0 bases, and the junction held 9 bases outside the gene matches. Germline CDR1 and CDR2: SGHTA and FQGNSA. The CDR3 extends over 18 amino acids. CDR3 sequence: CASSPGTGGVSGANVLTF. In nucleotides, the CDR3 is TGTGCCAGCAGCCCGGGGACAGGTGGGGTCTCTGGGGCCAACGTCCTGACTTTC.

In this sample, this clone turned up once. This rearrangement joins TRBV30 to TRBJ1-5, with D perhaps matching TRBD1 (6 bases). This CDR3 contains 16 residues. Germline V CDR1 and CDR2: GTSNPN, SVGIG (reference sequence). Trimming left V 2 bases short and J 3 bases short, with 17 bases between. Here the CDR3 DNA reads TGTGCCTGGAGTCTCCCTCGGGGGGCTAACAATCAGCCCCAGCATTTT. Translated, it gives CAWSLPRGANNQPQHF.

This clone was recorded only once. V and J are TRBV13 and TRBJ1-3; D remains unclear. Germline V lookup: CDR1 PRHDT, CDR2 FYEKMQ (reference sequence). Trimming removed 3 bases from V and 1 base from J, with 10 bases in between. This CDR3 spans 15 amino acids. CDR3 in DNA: TGTGCCAGCAGCTTTCTCAGTACGTCTGGAAACACCATATATTTT. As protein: CASSFLSTSGNTIYF.

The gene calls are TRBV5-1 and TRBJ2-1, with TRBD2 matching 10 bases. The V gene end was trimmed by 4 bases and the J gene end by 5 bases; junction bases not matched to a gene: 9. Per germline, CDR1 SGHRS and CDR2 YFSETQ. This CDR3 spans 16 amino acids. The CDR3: CASSPTTSGPHNEQFF. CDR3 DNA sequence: TGCGCCAGCAGCCCGACGACTAGCGGGCCTCACAATGAGCAGTTCTTC.

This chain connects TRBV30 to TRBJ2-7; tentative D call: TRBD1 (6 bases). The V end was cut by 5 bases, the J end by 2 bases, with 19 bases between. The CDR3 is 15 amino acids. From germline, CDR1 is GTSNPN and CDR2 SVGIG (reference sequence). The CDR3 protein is CAWEMMDRIPYEQYF. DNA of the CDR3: TGTGCCTGGGAAATGATGGACAGAATCCCCTACGAGCAGTACTTC.

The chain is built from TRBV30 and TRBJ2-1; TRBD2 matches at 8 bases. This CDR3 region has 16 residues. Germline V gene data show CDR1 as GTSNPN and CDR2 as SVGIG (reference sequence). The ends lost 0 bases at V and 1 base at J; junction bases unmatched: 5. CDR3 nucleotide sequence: TGTGCCTGGAGTGTAGGACTAGCCTTTTCCTACAATGAGCAGTTCTTC. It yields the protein CAWSVGLAFSYNEQFF.

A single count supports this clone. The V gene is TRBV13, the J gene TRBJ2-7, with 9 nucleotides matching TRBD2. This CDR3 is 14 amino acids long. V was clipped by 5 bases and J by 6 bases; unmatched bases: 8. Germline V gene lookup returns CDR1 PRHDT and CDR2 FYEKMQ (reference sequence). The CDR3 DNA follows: TGTGCCAGCAGCCCGGCGGGGGGGGGAGGCGAGCAGTACTTC. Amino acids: CASSPAGGGGEQYF.

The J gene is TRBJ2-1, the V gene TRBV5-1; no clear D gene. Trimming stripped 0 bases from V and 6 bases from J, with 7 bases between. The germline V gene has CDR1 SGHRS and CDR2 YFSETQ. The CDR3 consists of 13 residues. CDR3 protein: CASSLDYSNEQFF. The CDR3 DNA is TGCGCCAGCAGCTTGGACTATTCCAATGAGCAGTTCTTC.

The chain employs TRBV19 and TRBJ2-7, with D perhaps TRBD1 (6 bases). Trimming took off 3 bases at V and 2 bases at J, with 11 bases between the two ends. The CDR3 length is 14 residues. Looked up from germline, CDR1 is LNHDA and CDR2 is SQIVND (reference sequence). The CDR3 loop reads CASSMTKGAYEQYF. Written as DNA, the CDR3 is TGTGCCAGTAGTATGACAAAGGGGGCCTACGAGCAGTACTTC.

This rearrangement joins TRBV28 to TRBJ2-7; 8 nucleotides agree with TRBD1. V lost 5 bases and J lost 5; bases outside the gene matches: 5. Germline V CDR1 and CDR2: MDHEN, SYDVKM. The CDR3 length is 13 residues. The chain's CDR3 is CASSTLDRDEQYF. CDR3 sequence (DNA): TGTGCCAGCAGTACACTGGACAGGGACGAGCAGTACTTC.

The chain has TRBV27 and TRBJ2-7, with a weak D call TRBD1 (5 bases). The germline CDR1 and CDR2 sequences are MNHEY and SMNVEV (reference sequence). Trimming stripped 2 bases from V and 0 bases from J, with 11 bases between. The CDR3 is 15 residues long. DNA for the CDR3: TGTGCCAGCAGTTTAAGGGGCGGATACTCCTACGAGCAGTACTTC. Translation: CASSLRGGYSYEQYF.

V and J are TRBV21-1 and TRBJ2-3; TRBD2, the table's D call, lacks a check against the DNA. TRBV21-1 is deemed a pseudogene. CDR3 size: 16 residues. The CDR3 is CASSSRTSGAPGTQYF. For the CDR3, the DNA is TGTGCCAGCAGCTCCCGGACTAGCGGGGCCCCGGGTACGCAGTATTTT.

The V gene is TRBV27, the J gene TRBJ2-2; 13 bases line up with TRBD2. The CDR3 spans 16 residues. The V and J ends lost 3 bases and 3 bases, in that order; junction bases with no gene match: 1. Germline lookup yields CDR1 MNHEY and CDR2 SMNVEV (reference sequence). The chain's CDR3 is CASSLGLAGYTGELFF. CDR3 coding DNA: TGTGCCAGCAGTTTGGGACTAGCGGGGTACACCGGGGAGCTGTTTTTT.

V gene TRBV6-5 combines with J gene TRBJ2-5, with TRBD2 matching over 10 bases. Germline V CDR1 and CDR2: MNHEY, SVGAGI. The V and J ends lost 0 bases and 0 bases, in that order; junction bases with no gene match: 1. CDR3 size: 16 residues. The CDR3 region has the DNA TGTGCCAGCAGTTACTCTAGCGGGAGGCACCAAGAGACCCAGTACTTC. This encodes CASSYSSGRHQETQYF.

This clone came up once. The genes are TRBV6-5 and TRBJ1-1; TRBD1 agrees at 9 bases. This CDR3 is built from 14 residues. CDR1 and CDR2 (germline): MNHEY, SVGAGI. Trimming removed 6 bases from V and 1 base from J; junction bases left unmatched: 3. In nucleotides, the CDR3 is TGTGCCAGCAGGGGGACAGGGCCGAACACTGAAGCTTTCTTT. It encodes CASRGTGPNTEAFF.

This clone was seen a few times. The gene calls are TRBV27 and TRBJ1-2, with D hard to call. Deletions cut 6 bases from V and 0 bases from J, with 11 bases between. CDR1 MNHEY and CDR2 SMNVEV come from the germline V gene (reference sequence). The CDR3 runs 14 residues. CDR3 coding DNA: TGTGCCAGCAGGGAGTCTTTAGCTAACTATGGCTACACCTTC. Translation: CASRESLANYGYTF.

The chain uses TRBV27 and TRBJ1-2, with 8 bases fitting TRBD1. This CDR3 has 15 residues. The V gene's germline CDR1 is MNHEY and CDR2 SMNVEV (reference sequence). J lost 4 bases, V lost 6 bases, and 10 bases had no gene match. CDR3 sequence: CASSPQWDRTYGYTF. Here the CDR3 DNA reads TGTGCCAGCAGCCCTCAATGGGACAGGACCTATGGCTACACCTTC.